This T cell receptor (beta chain) was identified during a study of CD8 T cells in ankylosing spondylitis. Broader study findings: Past research had described some motif variants in reactive arthritis synovial fluid and blood. Significantly higher representation of disease-linked clones was reported for matched ankylosing spondylitis synovial fluid. Seven to nine highly homologous variants formed a TCR beta motif that appeared characteristic of ankylosing spondylitis blood.

The CDR3 consists of 13 residues. Trimming cost V 5 bases and J 6 bases, with 11 bases left between them. In TCRdb, the 5' RACE reads were re-called with MiXCR into one record per CDR3 protein. Found here are more than 60,000 distinct CDR3 sequences, about 6.2% of them singletons; the top ten hold about 4.6%. This clonotype was detected ten times or more. As yet, its antigen is unknown. The sample taken for sequencing was synovial fluid, either unsorted or a sorted T cell fraction (not recorded which). The receptor was derived from a male donor with ankylosing spondylitis. The genes are TRBV12-3 or TRBV12-4 and TRBJ2-1; D is unclear. CDR3 sequence (DNA): TGTGCCAGCAGTCCCGGGCTATTCAATGAGCAGTTCTTC. Residues: CASSPGLFNEQFF.